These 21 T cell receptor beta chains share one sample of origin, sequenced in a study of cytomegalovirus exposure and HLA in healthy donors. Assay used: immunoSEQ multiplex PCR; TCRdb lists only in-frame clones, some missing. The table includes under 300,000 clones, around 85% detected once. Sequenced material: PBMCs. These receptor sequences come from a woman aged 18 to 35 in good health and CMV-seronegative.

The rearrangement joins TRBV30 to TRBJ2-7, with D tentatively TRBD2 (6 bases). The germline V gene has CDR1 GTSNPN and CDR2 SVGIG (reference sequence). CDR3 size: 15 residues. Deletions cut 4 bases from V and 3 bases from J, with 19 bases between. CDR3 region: CAWNGLGGRRYEQYF. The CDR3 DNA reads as TGTGCCTGGAATGGGCTTGGGGGGAGACGCTACGAGCAGTACTTC.

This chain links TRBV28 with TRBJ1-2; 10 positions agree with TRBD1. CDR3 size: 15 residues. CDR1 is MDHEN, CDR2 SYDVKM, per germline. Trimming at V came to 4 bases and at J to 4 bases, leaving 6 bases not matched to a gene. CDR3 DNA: TGTGCCAGCAGTTCAGAGACAGGGGGCAGCTATGGCTACACCTTC. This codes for CASSSETGGSYGYTF.

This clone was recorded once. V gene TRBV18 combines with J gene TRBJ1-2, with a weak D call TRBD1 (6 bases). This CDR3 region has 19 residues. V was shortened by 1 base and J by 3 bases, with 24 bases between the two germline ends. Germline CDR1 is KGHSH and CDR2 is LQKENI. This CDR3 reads CASSPRLRGAQGTDYGYTF. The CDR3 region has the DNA TGTGCCAGCTCACCACGTCTTCGGGGGGCGCAAGGCACTGACTATGGCTACACCTTC.

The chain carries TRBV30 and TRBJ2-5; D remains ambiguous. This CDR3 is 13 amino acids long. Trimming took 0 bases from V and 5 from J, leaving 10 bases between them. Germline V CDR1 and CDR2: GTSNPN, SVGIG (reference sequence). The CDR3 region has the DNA TGTGCCTGGAGTGTGTTGTTCCGGGAGACCCAGTACTTC. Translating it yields CAWSVLFRETQYF.

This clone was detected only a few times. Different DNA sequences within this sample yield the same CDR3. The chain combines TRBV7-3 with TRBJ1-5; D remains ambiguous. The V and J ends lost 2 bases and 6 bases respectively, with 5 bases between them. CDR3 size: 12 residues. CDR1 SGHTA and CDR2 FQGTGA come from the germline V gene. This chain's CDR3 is CASSLPGQPQHF. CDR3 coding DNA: TGTGCCAGCAGCTTACCCGGTCAGCCCCAGCATTTT.

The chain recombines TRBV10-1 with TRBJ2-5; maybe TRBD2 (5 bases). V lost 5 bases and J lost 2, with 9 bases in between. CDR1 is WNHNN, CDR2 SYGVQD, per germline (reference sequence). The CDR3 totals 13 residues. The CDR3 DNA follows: TGCGCCAGCAGTCGGACTGTACAAGAGACCCAGTACTTC. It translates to CASSRTVQETQYF.

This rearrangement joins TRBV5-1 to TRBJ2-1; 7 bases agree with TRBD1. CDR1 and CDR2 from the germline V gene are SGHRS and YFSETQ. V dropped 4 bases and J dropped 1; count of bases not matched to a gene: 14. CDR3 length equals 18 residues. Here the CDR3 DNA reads TGCGCCAGCAGCCTTTTGCCGACCCCGGGACAGTCCTACAATGAGCAGTTCTTC. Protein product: CASSLLPTPGQSYNEQFF.

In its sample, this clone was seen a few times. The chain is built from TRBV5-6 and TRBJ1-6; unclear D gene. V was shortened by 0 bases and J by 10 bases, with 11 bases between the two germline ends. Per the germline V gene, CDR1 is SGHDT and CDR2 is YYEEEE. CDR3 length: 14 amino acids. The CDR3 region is CASSLGPSNSPLHF. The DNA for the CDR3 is TGTGCCAGCAGCTTGGGGCCCTCAAACTCACCCCTCCACTTT.

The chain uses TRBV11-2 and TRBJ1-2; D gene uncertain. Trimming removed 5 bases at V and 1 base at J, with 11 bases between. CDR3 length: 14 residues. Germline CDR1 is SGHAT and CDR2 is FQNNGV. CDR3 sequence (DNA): TGTGCCAGCAGCCCGTCCCCGGGTAACTATGGCTACACCTTC. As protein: CASSPSPGNYGYTF.

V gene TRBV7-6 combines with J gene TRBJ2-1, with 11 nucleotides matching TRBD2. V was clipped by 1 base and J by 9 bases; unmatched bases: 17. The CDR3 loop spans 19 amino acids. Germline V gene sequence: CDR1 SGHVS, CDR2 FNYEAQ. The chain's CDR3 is CASSLGALSGRAVWGEQFF. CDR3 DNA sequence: TGTGCCAGCAGCTTAGGGGCTCTTAGCGGGAGGGCCGTCTGGGGTGAGCAGTTCTTC.

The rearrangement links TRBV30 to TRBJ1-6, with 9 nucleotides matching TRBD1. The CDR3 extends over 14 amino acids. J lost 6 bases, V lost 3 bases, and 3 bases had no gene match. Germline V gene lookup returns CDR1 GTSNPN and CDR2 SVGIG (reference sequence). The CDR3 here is CAWRRDRVNSPLHF. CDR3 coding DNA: TGTGCCTGGAGACGGGACAGGGTTAATTCACCCCTCCACTTT.

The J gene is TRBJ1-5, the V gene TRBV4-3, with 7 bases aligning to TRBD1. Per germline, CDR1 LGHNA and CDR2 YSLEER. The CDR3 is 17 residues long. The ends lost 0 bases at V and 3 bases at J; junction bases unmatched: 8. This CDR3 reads CASSQDFPDRINQPQHF. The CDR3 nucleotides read TGCGCCAGCAGCCAAGATTTCCCGGACAGGATCAATCAGCCCCAGCATTTT.

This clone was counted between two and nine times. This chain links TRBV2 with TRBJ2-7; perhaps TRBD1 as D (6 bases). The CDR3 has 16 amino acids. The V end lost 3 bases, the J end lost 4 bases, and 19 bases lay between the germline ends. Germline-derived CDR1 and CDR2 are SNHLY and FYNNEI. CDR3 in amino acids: CASSDPEVRGPYEQYF. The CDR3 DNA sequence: TGTGCCAGCAGTGACCCTGAGGTCAGGGGACCGTACGAGCAGTACTTC. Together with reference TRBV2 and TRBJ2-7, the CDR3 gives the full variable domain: EPEVTQTPSHQVTQMGQEVILRCVPISNHLYFYWYRQILGQKVEFLVSFYNNEISEKSEIFDDQFSVERPDGSNFTLKIRSTKLEDSAMYFCASSDPEVRGPYEQYFGPGTRLTVT.

The CDR3 spells CASSVWGGSYNSPLHF. The CDR3 DNA is TGTGCCAGCAGCGTCTGGGGGGGTTCCTATAATTCACCCCTCCACTTT. The chain joins TRBV7-2 to TRBJ1-6, with D possibly being TRBD1 (5 bases). The V end was cut by 5 bases, the J end by 1 base, with 12 bases between. Germline V CDR1 and CDR2: SGHTA, FQGNSA. This CDR3 spans 16 amino acids.

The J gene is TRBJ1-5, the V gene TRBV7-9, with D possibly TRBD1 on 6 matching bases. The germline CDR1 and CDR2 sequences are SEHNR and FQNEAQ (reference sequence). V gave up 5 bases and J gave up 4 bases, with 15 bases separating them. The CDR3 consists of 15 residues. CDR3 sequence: CASSPMGAVNQPQHF. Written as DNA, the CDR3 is TGTGCCAGCAGCCCCATGGGGGCAGTTAATCAGCCCCAGCATTTT.

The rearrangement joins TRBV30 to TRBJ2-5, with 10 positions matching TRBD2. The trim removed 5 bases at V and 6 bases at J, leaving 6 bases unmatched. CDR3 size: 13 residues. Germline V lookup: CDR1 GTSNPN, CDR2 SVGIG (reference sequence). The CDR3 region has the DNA TGTGCCTGGGAAGCGGGAGGGGCAAAGACCCAGTACTTC. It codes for CAWEAGGAKTQYF.

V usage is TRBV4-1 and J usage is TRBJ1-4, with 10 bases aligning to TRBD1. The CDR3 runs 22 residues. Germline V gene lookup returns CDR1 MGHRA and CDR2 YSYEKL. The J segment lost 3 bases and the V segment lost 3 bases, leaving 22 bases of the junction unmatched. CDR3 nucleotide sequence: TGCGCCAGCAGCCAGATACCCGACAGGGGGCGAATTATCGAGGTATCTAATGAAAAACTGTTTTTT. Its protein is CASSQIPDRGRIIEVSNEKLFF.

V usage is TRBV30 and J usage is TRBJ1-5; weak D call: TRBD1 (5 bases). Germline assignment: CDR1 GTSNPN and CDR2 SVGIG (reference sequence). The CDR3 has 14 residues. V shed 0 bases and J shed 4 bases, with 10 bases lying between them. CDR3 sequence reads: CAWSVGHSNQPQHF. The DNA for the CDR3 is TGTGCCTGGAGTGTTGGACATTCAAATCAGCCCCAGCATTTT.

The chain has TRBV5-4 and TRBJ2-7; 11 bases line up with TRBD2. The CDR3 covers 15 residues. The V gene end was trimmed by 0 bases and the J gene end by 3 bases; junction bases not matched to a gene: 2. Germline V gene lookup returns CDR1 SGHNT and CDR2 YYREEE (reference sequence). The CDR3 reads CASSLVAGGDYEQYF. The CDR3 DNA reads TGTGCCAGCAGCTTGGTAGCGGGAGGGGACTACGAGCAGTACTTC.

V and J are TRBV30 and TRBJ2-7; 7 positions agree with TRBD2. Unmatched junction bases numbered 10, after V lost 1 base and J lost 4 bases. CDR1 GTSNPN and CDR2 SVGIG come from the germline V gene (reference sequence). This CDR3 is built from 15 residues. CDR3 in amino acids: CAWSAQRGFGYEQYF. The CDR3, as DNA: TGTGCCTGGAGTGCCCAGCGGGGATTTGGTTACGAGCAGTACTTC.

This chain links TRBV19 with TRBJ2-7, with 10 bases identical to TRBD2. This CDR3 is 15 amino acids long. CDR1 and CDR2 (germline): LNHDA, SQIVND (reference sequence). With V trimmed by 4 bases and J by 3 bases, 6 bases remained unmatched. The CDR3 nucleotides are TGTGCCAGTAGTAGACGGAGCGGGAGGGTCTACGAGCAGTACTTC. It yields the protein CASSRRSGRVYEQYF.